Described below is a single T cell receptor (beta chain) sequence and its context. The table came from immunoSEQ multiplex PCR; TCRdb's copy has only in-frame clones and leaves some out. This table holds 250,000 to 300,000 clones, around 84% found once. These data are taken from a study of blood T cell repertoires in COVID-19. CDR1 is LGHDT and CDR2 is YNNKEL in the germline V gene (reference sequence). The CDR3 runs to 17 residues. The V segment lost 2 bases and the J segment 7 bases; nucleotides outside the gene matches: 9. The TCR sequence derives from a man younger than 40 with acute COVID-19. The gene calls are TRBV3-1 (or the pseudogene TRBV3-2) and TRBJ2-1; TRBD2 aligns across 12 bases. The sample taken for sequencing was PBMCs or T cells enriched from blood (not recorded which). For the CDR3, the DNA is TGTGCCAGCAGCCAATTCGGGCTAGCGGGGGGGCTGAATGAGCAGTTCTTC. It translates to CASSQFGLAGGLNEQFF.